This TCR beta chain was observed in a study of blood T cell repertoires in COVID-19. Across the study: Researchers got acute and convalescent COVID-19 samples from the United States, Italy and Spain. T cells, B-cell-depleted T cells, or PBMCs supplied cDNA or gDNA.

The CDR3 covers 14 residues. In germline, CDR1 is MNHNS, CDR2 SASEGT. Trimming cost V 3 bases and J 7 bases; bases outside gene matches: 4. Patients of the Seattle cohort, enrolled during active infection, were followed longitudinally. Repertoires were generated with immunoSEQ multiplex PCR, while TCRdb's copy carries only in-frame clones and drops some. This table has under 200,000 clones, about 86% appearing once. Sequencing input: peripheral blood. The sequence came from a woman in her 70s with COVID-19, enrolled during active disease. This chain uses TRBV6-1 with TRBJ1-5; 9 nucleotides match TRBD1. The CDR3 nucleotides are TGTGCCAGCAGTGAGAACAGGGGGCGACAGCCCCAGCATTTT. This sequence encodes CASSENRGRQPQHF.